This T cell receptor (beta chain) was identified during a study of blood T cell repertoires in COVID-19. In the study overall: Samples taken during acute and convalescent COVID-19 were collected in the United States, Italy and Spain.

V was clipped by 6 bases and J by 6 bases; unmatched bases: 8. CDR3 size: 14 residues. Germline V gene lookup returns CDR1 SGHRS and CDR2 YFSETQ. Libraries were prepared by immunoSEQ multiplex PCR; TCRdb keeps only in-frame clonotypes and omits some of them. The sample contains roughly 160,000 clones, roughly 88% of which appear only once. This clonotype originated in a man older than 75 with COVID-19, enrolled during active disease. Sequencing was performed on peripheral blood. This rearrangement joins TRBV5-1 to TRBJ2-2; 7 bases are a match to TRBD2. The CDR3 region is CASNSGGAAGELFF. Written as DNA, the CDR3 is TGCGCCAGCAACTCGGGGGGAGCGGCCGGGGAGCTGTTTTTT.